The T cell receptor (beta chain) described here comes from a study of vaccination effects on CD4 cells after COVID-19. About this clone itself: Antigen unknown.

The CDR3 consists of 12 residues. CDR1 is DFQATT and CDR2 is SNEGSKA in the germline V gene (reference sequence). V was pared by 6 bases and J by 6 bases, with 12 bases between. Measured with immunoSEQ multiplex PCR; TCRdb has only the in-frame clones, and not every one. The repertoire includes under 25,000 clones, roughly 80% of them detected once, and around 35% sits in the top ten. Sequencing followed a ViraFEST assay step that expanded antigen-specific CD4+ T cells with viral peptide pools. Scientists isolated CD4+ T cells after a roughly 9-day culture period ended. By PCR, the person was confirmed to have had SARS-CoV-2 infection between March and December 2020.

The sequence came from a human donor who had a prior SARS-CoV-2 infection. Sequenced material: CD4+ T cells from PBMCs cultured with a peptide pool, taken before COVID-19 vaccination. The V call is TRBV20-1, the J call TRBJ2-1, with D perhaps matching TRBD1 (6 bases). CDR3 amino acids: CSASRGSNEQFF. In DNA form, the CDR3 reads TGCAGTGCCAGTAGGGGGAGCAATGAGCAGTTCTTC.